Each of the 15 T cell receptor beta chains below was sequenced from the same sample in a study of T cell responses to AZD1222 COVID-19 vaccine. Sequencing was performed with immunoSEQ multiplex PCR; in TCRdb, only in-frame clones are kept and a portion is missing. This sample has around 100,000 clones, with about 90% found just once. The sample was peripheral blood, taken on day 0 of AZD1222 vaccination. The receptors were gathered from an adult in good health.

The chain joins TRBV18 to TRBJ2-7; 7 positions agree with TRBD1. CDR3 size: 12 residues. Germline V gene sequence: CDR1 KGHSH, CDR2 LQKENI. The ends lost 5 bases at V and 5 bases at J; junction bases unmatched: 3. The CDR3 DNA follows: TGTGCCAGCTCAGAAGACAGGGACGAGCAGTACTTC. Translation: CASSEDRDEQYF.

The chain employs TRBV5-4 and TRBJ2-1, with no clear D. CDR3 length: 14 amino acids. V dropped 8 bases and J dropped 5 bases, with 17 bases sitting between them. Looked up from germline, CDR1 is SGHNT and CDR2 is YYREEE (reference sequence). The CDR3 protein is CASNGLGGDNEQFF. CDR3 bases: TGTGCCAGTAACGGGCTAGGTGGAGACAATGAGCAGTTCTTC.

The J gene is TRBJ1-5, the V gene TRBV19; 8 bases are a match to TRBD1. The CDR3 is 14 amino acids. Germline V gene data show CDR1 as LNHDA and CDR2 as SQIVND (reference sequence). V lost 8 bases to trimming and J lost 2 bases; unmatched junction nucleotides: 5. Here the CDR3 reads CASDRGFGNQPQHF. CDR3 nucleotides: TGTGCCAGTGACAGGGGCTTTGGCAATCAGCCCCAGCATTTT. Drawing the rest from reference TRBV19 and TRBJ1-5, the complete variable domain is DGGITQSPKYLFRKEGQNVTLSCEQNLNHDAMYWYRQDPGQGLRLIYYSQIVNDFQKGDIAEGYSVSREKKESFPLTVTSAQKNPTAFYLCASDRGFGNQPQHFGDGTRLSIL.

The J gene is TRBJ1-2, the V gene TRBV4-1; possibly TRBD1 for D (6 bases). Trimming left V 0 bases short and J 6 bases short, with 11 bases between. The CDR3 runs to 14 residues. Germline V lookup: CDR1 MGHRA, CDR2 YSYEKL. The DNA of the CDR3 is TGCGCCAGCAGCCAAGATCTACAGGGCAATGGCTACACCTTC. It encodes CASSQDLQGNGYTF.

The rearrangement uses TRBV6-5 and TRBJ1-1; the D gene is possibly TRBD1 (5 bases). The V and J ends lost 0 bases and 7 bases respectively, with 15 bases between them. CDR3 length: 15 amino acids. CDR1 is MNHEY, CDR2 SVGAGI, per germline. In nucleotides, the CDR3 is TGTGCCAGCAGTTACTCGACGGGGGTCCTCTATGAAGCTTTCTTT. It encodes CASSYSTGVLYEAFF.

V and J are TRBV5-1 and TRBJ1-2; 9 nucleotides match TRBD1. Germline CDR1 SGHRS, CDR2 YFSETQ. The length of the CDR3 is 18 residues. V gave up 0 bases and J gave up 2 bases; unmatched junction bases: 11. The CDR3, as DNA: TGCGCCAGCAGCTTGGGCTATGGGACAGGGTCTAGAAACTATGGCTACACCTTC. It specifies CASSLGYGTGSRNYGYTF.

The V call is TRBV6-2 or TRBV6-3, the J call TRBJ2-7, with 7 bases matching TRBD2. CDR3 size: 16 residues. V shed 2 bases and J 3 bases; nucleotides not matched to a gene: 10. Germline V gene lookup returns CDR1 MNHEY and CDR2 SVGEGT. The CDR3 DNA is TGTGCCAGCAGTTACGAGCGGGGCCGAAACGTCTACGAGCAGTACTTC. It encodes CASSYERGRNVYEQYF.

This chain joins TRBV27 and TRBJ1-2; D is possibly TRBD1 (6 bases). The V and J ends lost 6 bases and 0 bases respectively, with 20 bases between them. Germline V lookup: CDR1 MNHEY, CDR2 SMNVEV (reference sequence). This CDR3 has 17 residues. The DNA of the CDR3 is TGTGCCAGCAGACTCTGGGACGCGGGGGGCGCTAACTATGGCTACACCTTC. Its translation is CASRLWDAGGANYGYTF.

In DNA form, the CDR3 reads TGTGCCAGCAGAAGGGGGGGCGAGAACACTGAAGCTTTCTTT. This sequence encodes CASRRGGENTEAFF. The V gene is TRBV6-5, the J gene TRBJ1-1; D perhaps matches TRBD1 (6 bases). Germline values: CDR1 MNHEY, CDR2 SVGAGI. The CDR3 totals 14 residues. The germline V and J ends were trimmed by 6 bases and 1 base, with 12 bases remaining between them.

The chain carries TRBV5-4 and TRBJ2-7; D gene uncertain. CDR1 and CDR2 (germline): SGHNT, YYREEE (reference sequence). The CDR3 extends over 13 amino acids. V was trimmed by 4 bases and J by 0 bases, leaving 8 bases between them. For the CDR3, the DNA is TGTGCCAGCAGCGTGGCAAGCTCCTACGAGCAGTACTTC. Translation gives CASSVASSYEQYF.

The chain recombines TRBV29-1 with TRBJ1-2; weak D call: TRBD1 (5 bases). V was trimmed by 2 bases and J by 4 bases, leaving 11 bases between them. The CDR3 loop spans 13 amino acids. The germline V gene encodes CDR1 SQVTM and CDR2 ANQGSEA. This chain's CDR3 is CSVELDSSYGYTF. The CDR3 DNA reads as TGCAGCGTTGAACTTGACAGCTCCTATGGCTACACCTTC.

The chain is built from TRBV15 and TRBJ1-4, with D unresolved. The CDR3 covers 15 residues. The ends were cut back, 0 bases at V and 4 bases at J, with 9 bases in the middle. Germline assignment: CDR1 LNHNV and CDR2 YYDKDF (reference sequence). The CDR3 loop is CATSRDRPHNEKLFF. DNA for the CDR3: TGTGCCACCAGCAGAGATCGCCCACATAATGAAAAACTGTTTTTT.

The genes are TRBV23-1 and TRBJ1-2; D not certain. TRBV23-1 carries the ORF label, with uncertain function. V was cut by 3 bases and J by 5 bases, with 10 bases left in between. The CDR3 consists of 13 residues. CDR3 bases: TGCGCCAGCAGTCATCGCCCTCCGTATGGCTACACCTTC. It is translated as CASSHRPPYGYTF.

The table lists this clone with a count of one. V gene TRBV7-9 combines with J gene TRBJ2-3, with D possibly being TRBD2 (6 bases). This CDR3 region has 11 residues. Germline CDR1 is SEHNR and CDR2 is FQNEAQ (reference sequence). The germline V and J ends were trimmed by 10 bases and 5 bases, with 10 bases remaining between them. The CDR3 loop reads CATPGEDTQYF. The DNA of the CDR3 is TGTGCCACCCCGGGAGAAGATACGCAGTATTTT.

The chain joins TRBV5-8 to TRBJ1-1, with TRBD1 as a possible D gene (5 bases). V was pared by 6 bases and J by 0 bases, with 12 bases between. Germline V gives CDR1 SGHTS, CDR2 YDEGEE. CDR3 length equals 14 residues. The CDR3 region is CASTSRGMNTEAFF. CDR3 DNA: TGTGCCAGCACCTCGAGGGGCATGAACACTGAAGCTTTCTTT.